This TCR beta chain stems from a study of blood T cell repertoires in COVID-19. At the level of the study: Researchers got acute and convalescent COVID-19 samples from the United States, Italy and Spain. PBMCs, B-cell-depleted T cells, or T cells were the source of the cDNA or gDNA that made up the material.

The CDR3 runs 15 residues. Germline V CDR1 and CDR2: MGHRA, YSYEKL. Trimming pared 1 base from V and 0 bases from J, leaving 7 bases between. Per the study methods: Reference gene primer amplification gave nucleated cell count estimates. Profiling relied on immunoSEQ multiplex PCR, and the TCRdb table lists in-frame clones only, not all of them. V and J calls and clone size come straight from that table; D and trimming were deduced from the DNA. The data contain some 230,000 clones, around 82% of them singletons. Sequencing was done on a sample of peripheral blood. The receptor comes from a woman aged 55-69 years with acute or convalescent COVID-19. V and J are TRBV4-1 and TRBJ1-3; no clear D. CDR3 sequence reads: CASSQGDSSGNTIYF. The DNA for the CDR3 is TGCGCCAGCAGCCAAGGCGATAGCTCTGGAAACACCATATATTTT.